Listed below are T cell receptor beta chains from one sample, sequenced in a study of radiotherapy plus CTLA-4 blockade in lung cancer. Produced via immunoSEQ multiplex PCR; TCRdb's table is partial and in-frame only. The sample comprises some 67,000 clones, roughly three quarters of which are singletons, and roughly 15% rests with the top ten. This sample comprised peripheral blood, obtained from a patient treated with radiotherapy plus ipilimumab. The receptors were sampled from a human donor with non-small cell lung cancer whose response to radiotherapy plus ipilimumab could not be evaluated. Some clones in this sample may be carry-over from other donors' samples. The conserved cysteine and the conserved F or W are not part of the CDR3 here. Each record gives: D gene, V gene, J gene, CDR3 protein. A D gene is named only where the DNA matches it firmly.

NA	TRBV18	TRBJ1-6	ASSPGPGNTSPLH
NA	TRBV6-1	TRBJ2-7	ASRQTEPYEQY
NA	TRBV28	TRBJ2-1	ASREGRAKLNEQF
TRBD1	TRBV28	TRBJ1-2	ASRGTGAAGGYT
TRBD1	TRBV13	TRBJ2-7	ASSSGQGAMGEQY
TRBD2	TRBV7-9	TRBJ2-7	ASSLGAGGPYEQY
TRBD1	TRBV5-6	TRBJ2-5	ASSFQGTAETQY
NA	TRBV2	TRBJ2-7	ASSVDIASYEQY
NA	TRBV7-2	TRBJ2-6	ASSRRGPTGANVLT
TRBD2	TRBV6-4	TRBJ2-3	ASSGGLTGTDTQY
TRBD1	TRBV11-1	TRBJ2-7	ASSLLTGAGEQY
NA	TRBV5-4	TRBJ1-2	ASSLQGHDGYT
NA	TRBV6-1	TRBJ2-7	ASRPGLGYEQY
NA	TRBV5-1	TRBJ1-2	ASSLTVGGVDYGYT
NA	TRBV27	TRBJ1-1	ASSLGQGAEAF
NA	TRBV28	TRBJ2-7	ASSLSGLGGYEQY
TRBD2	TRBV13	TRBJ2-5	ASSFVGGEDETQY
NA	TRBV29-1	TRBJ1-2	SVEGGFNYGYT
TRBD1	TRBV7-9	TRBJ2-7	ASSLVGTGTYEQY
NA	TRBV4-1	TRBJ1-5	ASSQDVDQPQH
NA	TRBV28	TRBJ2-7	ASSFGVGQFYEQY
TRBD1	TRBV7-2	TRBJ1-2	ASSFGQGRYGYT
TRBD1	TRBV7-9	TRBJ2-1	ASSSQRGRYNEQF
TRBD1	TRBV6-6	TRBJ2-4	ASRTGTGGKNIQY
TRBD2	TRBV2	TRBJ2-3	AFSREAGGQDTQY
NA	TRBV16	TRBJ1-4	ASSLSRDTEQLF
TRBD2	TRBV15	TRBJ2-1	ATSRPRTSGGYNEQF
NA	TRBV5-5	TRBJ2-6	ASSLVLGANVLT
TRBD1	TRBV4-3	TRBJ1-6	ASSHPGGSTPLH
NA	TRBV15	TRBJ1-4	ATSRSPRSTNEKLF
TRBD1	TRBV5-6	TRBJ2-7	ASSSDRVYEQY
TRBD2	TRBV9	TRBJ2-1	ASSAGTSGTYNEQF
TRBD1	TRBV28	TRBJ1-5	ASSFLLGQGRDQPQH
NA	TRBV4-2	TRBJ2-3	ASSRDWVGGRGDTQY
TRBD2	TRBV5-1	TRBJ2-1	ASSLASGGAEQF
NA	TRBV5-1	TRBJ2-3	ASSLVGQNTDTQY
NA	TRBV18	TRBJ2-7	ASSPTSSYEQY
TRBD1	TRBV5-8	TRBJ1-4	ASSLGQGVATNEKLF
NA	TRBV4-3	TRBJ2-1	ASSQDEGLLRNEQF
NA	TRBV10-3	TRBJ2-5	AIGGTAGETQY
TRBD1	TRBV6-5	TRBJ2-5	ASDIPGQLGTQY
NA	TRBV11-3	TRBJ2-5	ASSFGRKGETQY
TRBD2	TRBV4-1	TRBJ2-2	ASSQDLPHGGGDTGELF
TRBD2	TRBV4-2	TRBJ2-5	ASSQVGGEETQY
TRBD2	TRBV5-1	TRBJ2-1	ASSSSGGAYNEQF
NA	TRBV4-1	TRBJ2-3	ASSHGATTGNTDTQY
TRBD1	TRBV19	TRBJ2-3	ASSPTMGQGPDTQY
NA	TRBV5-8	TRBJ2-7	ASSSDIYEQY
NA	TRBV7-7	TRBJ2-1	ASSLGGPGNEQF
TRBD1	TRBV18	TRBJ1-2	ASSPGQGFYGYT
NA	TRBV7-7	TRBJ2-1	ASSQTGKNEQF
TRBD1	TRBV20-1	TRBJ2-7	SPGQGNEQY
TRBD1	TRBV30	TRBJ2-1	AWSGTGRAEQF
NA	TRBV5-1	TRBJ1-6	ASSLLAGSDSPLH
TRBD2	TRBV7-3	TRBJ2-3	ASSPLPTSGGTDTQY
TRBD1	TRBV6-1	TRBJ1-2	ASSALPGTGGGGYT
TRBD1	TRBV19	TRBJ2-7	ASSTGQPYEQY